The clone carrying this T cell receptor beta chain was found once. Its antigen is unidentified. Both 60 Vbeta primers and 13 Jbeta primers went into the PCR. TCRdb's table, derived via immunoSEQ multiplex PCR, lists solely in-frame clones and lacks some. The sample includes approximately 160,000 clones, roughly four fifths seen only once; the top ten take roughly 4.5%. This record belongs to a study of cytomegalovirus exposure and HLA in healthy donors. Whole-study results and caveats: In a later analysis, the majority of CMV-associated beta chains seemingly showed HLA restriction. It is likely that the observed cluster of highly shared sequence variants was a sequencing artifact.

The CDR3 sequence is 15 residues long. From germline, CDR1 is MDHEN and CDR2 SYDVKM. V shed 4 bases and J shed 2 bases, with 11 bases lying between them. Sample: PBMCs. V is TRBV28 and J is TRBJ1-4; no firm D call. This clonotype was sampled from a man between 45 and 60 years old in good health and CMV-seropositive. CDR3 sequence reads: CASSSPVSTNEKLFF. CDR3 in DNA: TGTGCCAGCAGTTCCCCCGTGAGCACTAATGAAAAACTGTTTTTT.